A selection of T cell receptor beta chains follows, all from one sample in a study of blood T cell repertoires in COVID-19. Sequencing used immunoSEQ multiplex PCR; TCRdb keeps in-frame clones, though not all of them. The sample gives 75,000 to 90,000 clones, roughly 86% of which show up once; around 5% is in the top ten. Input material: peripheral blood. All receptors come from a man aged 45-65 years with active or convalescent COVID-19. Each CDR3 is given with its conserved first and last residue. D genes are given only for firm matches. The size entry is marked missing in some rows and otherwise reads once, few, many or a size class.

abundance,d_gene,v_gene,j_gene,CDR3aa,CDR3nt
few,TRBD1,TRBV10-1,TRBJ1-1,CASSDRTGKNTEAFF,TGCGCCAGCAGTGATAGGACAGGTAAGAACACTGAAGCTTTCTTT
.,TRBD1,TRBV5-1,TRBJ2-5,CASDRGSGETQYF,TGCGCCAGCGACAGGGGGTCAGGAGAGACCCAGTACTTC
.,.,TRBV2,TRBJ1-1,CASSGMNTEAFF,TGTGCCAGCAGTGGTATGAACACTGAAGCTTTCTTT
.,TRBD1,TRBV11-3,TRBJ2-3,CASSLGRGTDTQYF,TGTGCCAGCAGCTTAGGCAGGGGGACAGATACGCAGTATTTT
.,.,TRBV6-5,TRBJ2-3,CASRGTSSTDTQYF,TGTGCCAGCAGGGGCACCTCTAGCACAGATACGCAGTATTTT
.,.,TRBV10-3,TRBJ1-3,CAINPDSSGNTIYF,TGTGCCATCAACCCGGACAGCTCTGGAAACACCATATATTTT
.,.,TRBV6-6,TRBJ2-2,CASWGGQGNTGELFF,TGTGCCAGCTGGGGGGGGCAGGGGAACACCGGGGAGCTGTTTTTT
.,TRBD2,TRBV6-1,TRBJ2-5,CASSALGTSAQETQYF,TGTGCCAGCAGTGCCCTCGGGACTAGCGCCCAAGAGACCCAGTACTTC
.,.,TRBV28,TRBJ1-3,CASSLGHAGNTIYF,TGTGCCAGCAGTTTAGGTCACGCGGGAAACACCATATATTTT
.,TRBD1,TRBV19,TRBJ1-2,CASSAGQAERYGYTF,TGTGCCAGTAGTGCGGGACAGGCGGAACGCTATGGCTACACCTTC
.,.,TRBV12-3/TRBV12-4,TRBJ2-3,CASTKNTDTQYF,TGTGCCAGCACCAAAAACACAGATACGCAGTATTTT
.,.,TRBV29-1,TRBJ2-2,CSVGQHANTGELFF,TGCAGCGTTGGACAGCACGCGAACACCGGGGAGCTGTTTTTT
.,.,TRBV7-5,TRBJ2-3,CVRSLRQGRGEGRTDTQYF,TGTGTCAGAAGCTTACGTCAGGGGAGAGGGGAGGGTAGGACAGATACGCAGTATTTT
.,TRBD1,TRBV28,TRBJ1-1,CASSQRQGATEAFF,TGTGCCAGCAGTCAGAGACAGGGGGCGACTGAAGCTTTCTTT
.,.,TRBV10-1,TRBJ2-7,CASSDLSYEQYF,TGCGCCAGCAGTGACCTCAGCTACGAGCAGTACTTC
once,TRBD1,TRBV5-1,TRBJ1-2,CASTQGEDYGYTF,TGCGCCAGCACCCAGGGGGAGGACTATGGCTACACCTTC
.,.,TRBV7-9,TRBJ1-2,CASSLPGNYGYTF,TGTGCCAGCAGCTTACCAGGCAACTATGGCTACACCTTC
.,.,TRBV7-2,TRBJ2-3,CASSGGAFGDTQYF,TGTGCCAGCAGCGGGGGGGCCTTTGGAGATACGCAGTATTTT
.,TRBD2,TRBV24-1,TRBJ2-3,CATSLSGEGTDTQYF,TGTGCCACCAGTCTAAGCGGGGAGGGCACAGATACGCAGTATTTT
.,.,TRBV6-5,TRBJ1-2,CASTPAGENYGYTF,TGTGCCAGCACCCCCGCCGGAGAGAACTATGGCTACACCTTC
.,.,TRBV7-2,TRBJ2-1,CASLGRVSSYNEQFF,TGTGCCAGCTTGGGGCGAGTAAGCTCCTACAATGAGCAGTTCTTC
.,.,TRBV6-2/TRBV6-3,TRBJ1-2,CASSYSSPGFVGYGYTF,TGTGCCAGCAGTTACTCGAGCCCAGGATTCGTAGGATATGGCTACACCTTC
.,TRBD2,TRBV24-1,TRBJ2-5,CATSALTSGAETQYF,TGTGCCACCAGTGCTTTGACTAGCGGGGCAGAGACCCAGTACTTC
many,.,TRBV5-1,TRBJ1-4,CASSSRVVATNEKLFF,TGCGCCAGCAGCTCCAGGGTGGTTGCAACTAATGAAAAACTGTTTTTT
.,TRBD1,TRBV28,TRBJ1-5,CASSTTGQPQHF,TGTGCCAGCAGTACGACAGGGCAGCCCCAGCATTTT
.,TRBD2,TRBV10-3,TRBJ2-3,CAISVTGTRGGTDTQYF,TGTGCCATCAGCGTAACCGGGACTAGGGGGGGCACAGATACGCAGTATTTT
.,TRBD2,TRBV29-1,TRBJ2-3,CSVDMGLARADTQYF,TGCAGCGTTGATATGGGACTAGCCCGCGCGGATACGCAGTATTTT
.,.,TRBV27,TRBJ1-3,CASSLRQAGNTIYF,TGTGCCAGCAGTCTCAGACAGGCTGGAAACACCATATATTTT
.,.,TRBV11-2,TRBJ1-1,CASSLAPGSRSEAFF,TGTGCCAGCAGCTTAGCCCCAGGTTCCCGGTCTGAAGCTTTCTTT
.,TRBD1,TRBV5-4,TRBJ2-5,CASSHGTAQETQYF,TGTGCCAGCAGCCACGGGACAGCCCAAGAGACCCAGTACTTC
.,TRBD1,TRBV2,TRBJ2-7,CASSDSGTGAYEQYF,TGTGCCAGCAGTGATTCAGGGACAGGGGCCTACGAGCAGTACTTC
.,TRBD1,TRBV3-1/TRBV3-2,TRBJ1-2,CASSQDRETGYGYTF,TGTGCCAGCAGCCAAGATCGGGAGACAGGGTATGGCTACACCTTC
.,TRBD1,TRBV6-5,TRBJ1-6,CASNPPGTGYSPLHF,TGTGCCAGCAATCCTCCCGGGACAGGGTACTCACCCCTCCACTTT
.,TRBD1,TRBV2,TRBJ1-6,CATTTGVNNSPLHF,TGTGCCACCACAACAGGGGTCAATAATTCACCCCTCCACTTT
few,TRBD2,TRBV5-1,TRBJ2-5,CASKGLPSGQETQYF,TGCGCCAGCAAGGGCTTGCCTAGCGGACAAGAGACCCAGTACTTC
.,.,TRBV4-1,TRBJ1-1,CASSQGREVYTEAFF,TGCGCCAGCAGCCAAGGCAGGGAGGTTTACACTGAAGCTTTCTTT
.,.,TRBV7-2,TRBJ1-5,CASSLWGGGRQPQHF,TGTGCCAGCAGCTTATGGGGCGGGGGGCGTCAGCCCCAGCATTTT
.,TRBD2,TRBV28,TRBJ2-5,CASSLGSGGTQETQYF,TGTGCCAGCAGTTTAGGTAGCGGGGGGACTCAAGAGACCCAGTACTTC
.,TRBD1,TRBV2,TRBJ1-4,CASRDRVNINEKLFF,TGTGCCAGCAGGGACAGGGTTAACATCAATGAAAAACTGTTTTTT
.,TRBD1,TRBV7-9,TRBJ2-6,CAPGTGSGANVLTF,TGTGCCCCTGGGACAGGCTCTGGGGCCAACGTCCTGACTTTC
.,.,TRBV3-1/TRBV3-2,TRBJ2-3,CASSQGQDTQYF,TGTGCCAGCAGCCAAGGGCAGGATACGCAGTATTTT
.,.,TRBV7-9,TRBJ2-5,CASSNRLVLVQETQYF,TGTGCCAGCAGCAACCGACTAGTTTTGGTACAAGAGACCCAGTACTTC